The count of the clone carrying this T cell receptor (beta chain) is one. This entry comes from a study of blood T cell repertoires in COVID-19. At the level of the study: From the United States, Italy and Spain came samples of acute and convalescent COVID-19. T cells, B-cell-depleted T cells, or PBMCs supplied cDNA or gDNA.

Original processing notes: Estimation of nucleated cell counts was performed using reference gene primer amplification. TCRdb's copy holds only in-frame clones and misses some; the assay was immunoSEQ multiplex PCR. V, J and clone size reflect that table, while D and trimming were determined from the DNA. The data show approximately 94,000 clones, roughly 87% seen once. V shed 0 bases and J shed 4 bases, with 7 bases lying between them. This CDR3 contains 13 residues. Looked up from germline, CDR1 is SGHDT and CDR2 is YYEEEE. The clonotype comes from a young man in a cohort sampled during active COVID-19. Sequencing input: peripheral blood. V is TRBV5-6 and J is TRBJ1-2; D is undetermined. CDR3 DNA sequence: TGTGCCAGCAGCTTGGGGCAGGTCTATGGCTACACCTTC. Its protein product is CASSLGQVYGYTF.